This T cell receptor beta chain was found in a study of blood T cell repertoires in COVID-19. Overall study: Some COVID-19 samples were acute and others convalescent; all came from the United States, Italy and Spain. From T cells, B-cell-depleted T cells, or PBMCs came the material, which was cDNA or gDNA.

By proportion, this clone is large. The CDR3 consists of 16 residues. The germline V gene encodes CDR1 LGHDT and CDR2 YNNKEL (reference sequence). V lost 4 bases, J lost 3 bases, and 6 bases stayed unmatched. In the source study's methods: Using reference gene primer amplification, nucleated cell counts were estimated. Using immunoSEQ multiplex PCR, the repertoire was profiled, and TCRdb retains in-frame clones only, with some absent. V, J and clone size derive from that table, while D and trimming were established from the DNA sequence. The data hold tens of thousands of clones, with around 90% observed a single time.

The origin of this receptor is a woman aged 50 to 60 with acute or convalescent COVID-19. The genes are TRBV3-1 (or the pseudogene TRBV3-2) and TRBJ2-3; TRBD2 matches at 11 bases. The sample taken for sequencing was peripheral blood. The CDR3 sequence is CASSRYSGGETDTQYF. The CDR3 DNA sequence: TGTGCCAGCAGCCGATATAGCGGGGGGGAGACAGATACGCAGTATTTT.